The entry below gives a single T cell receptor beta chain sequence along with its context. Its antigen is undetermined. The sample comes from a study of CD8 T cells in ankylosing spondylitis. CDR3 length: 13 residues. CDR1 is DFQATT and CDR2 is SNEGSKA in the germline V gene (reference sequence). V lost 6 bases and J lost 4, with 12 bases in between. With molecular barcodes, quantitative 5'-RACE was used to make the TCR beta libraries. In TCRdb, the 5' RACE reads were re-called with MiXCR into one record per CDR3 protein. This table holds around 250,000 distinct CDR3 sequences, about a sixth found once. Overall study findings and caveats: According to the report, clones linked to the disease were significantly enriched in matched synovial fluid samples taken from ankylosing spondylitis patients. Peripheral blood samples showed relatively rare disease-linked clones, and these clones were CD8+. A motif of 7 to 9 highly homologous TCR beta variants was seen as apparently characteristic of ankylosing spondylitis blood.

The sample was blood, either unsorted or a sorted T cell fraction (not recorded which). V is TRBV20-1 and J is TRBJ2-2, with D tentatively TRBD2 (6 bases). This TCR came from a male donor with ankylosing spondylitis or in good health (not recorded which). The CDR3 bases are TGCAGTGCCTGGGAGGAGGTCACCGGGGAGCTGTTTTTT. This gives the protein CSAWEEVTGELFF.